The clone carrying this T cell receptor (beta chain) was seen at least ten times. MiXCR was run by TCRdb on the 5' RACE reads, yielding one entry per CDR3 protein. The table shows fewer than 100,000 distinct CDR3 sequences, with about an eighth occurring only once. This specimen comes from a study of early T cells in non-severe SARS-CoV-2 infection. This CDR3 is built from 14 residues. Germline trimming cut 3 bases from V and 8 bases from J; bases unmatched to any gene: 4. Germline V gene data show CDR1 as MDHEN and CDR2 as SYDVKM. The sequenced material came from whole blood. The chain employs TRBV28 and TRBJ1-2, with TRBD1 identical over 12 bases. This TCR derives from an adult who was a healthcare worker with PCR-confirmed SARS-CoV-2 infection or an uninfected control (not recorded which). DNA of the CDR3: TGTGCCAGCAGTTTTGGGACAGGGGGCGCGGGCTACACCTTC. This sequence encodes CASSFGTGGAGYTF.